These T cell receptor beta chains were read from a single sample in a study of T cells in Graves' hyperthyroidism and ophthalmopathy. TCRdb analysed the multiplex PCR reads with MiXCR anew, one entry per CDR3 protein. The sample has 300,000 to 450,000 distinct CDR3 sequences; approximately 14% are singletons. The sequenced sample consisted of blood. The receptors come from a woman aged 60-70 years with Graves' hyperthyroidism. Each CDR3 is given with its conserved first and last residue. Each record gives: CDR3 length, V gene, J gene, D gene, clone size, CDR3 DNA, CDR3 protein. The D gene is left open where the match is weak. A row's size may be missing; if present it is once, few, many or a size class.

cdr3_length: 14
v_call: TRBV10-3
j_call: TRBJ2-1
d_call: -
clone_size: many
cdr3_nt: TGTGCCATCAGTCATCCAGTTTCCTACAATGAGCAGTTCTTC
cdr3_aa: CAISHPVSYNEQFF

cdr3_length: 15
v_call: TRBV19
j_call: TRBJ1-1
d_call: TRBD1
clone_size: few
cdr3_nt: TGTGCCAGTAGTCCTAGGACAGGGGGCCCCAAGTGGGCTTTCTTT
cdr3_aa: CASSPRTGGPKWAFF

cdr3_length: 14
v_call: TRBV28
j_call: TRBJ2-5
d_call: TRBD2
clone_size: many
cdr3_nt: TGTGCCAGCCAACCAGCGGGGGTGGAAGAGACCCAGTACTTC
cdr3_aa: CASQPAGVEETQYF

cdr3_length: 17
v_call: TRBV7-3
j_call: TRBJ2-2
d_call: TRBD2
clone_size: few
cdr3_nt: TGTGCCAGCAGCACCAGCGGGAGGGCCGGGGGCACCGGGGAGCTGTTTTTT
cdr3_aa: CASSTSGRAGGTGELFF

cdr3_length: 16
v_call: TRBV5-1
j_call: TRBJ1-2
d_call: TRBD1
clone_size: many
cdr3_nt: TGCGCCAGCAGCTCGGCTCCGGGACAGATAAACTATGGCTACACCTTC
cdr3_aa: CASSSAPGQINYGYTF

cdr3_length: 19
v_call: TRBV11-3
j_call: TRBJ2-7
d_call: TRBD2
clone_size: many
cdr3_nt: TGTGCCAGCAGCGCGAACTCATATATTGGACTAGCGGGAGGGGACGAGCAGTACTTC
cdr3_aa: CASSANSYIGLAGGDEQYF

cdr3_length: 15
v_call: TRBV4-2
j_call: TRBJ2-1
d_call: TRBD2
clone_size: -
cdr3_nt: TGTGCCAGCAGAGGGACTAGCGGGCTGGACAATGAGCAGTCCTTC
cdr3_aa: CASRGTSGLDNEQSF

cdr3_length: 13
v_call: TRBV10-3
j_call: TRBJ1-1
d_call: -
clone_size: many
cdr3_nt: TGTGCCACCCGTGTAAGTGAGAACACTGAAGCTTTCTTT
cdr3_aa: CATRVSENTEAFF

cdr3_length: 19
v_call: TRBV6-1
j_call: TRBJ2-6
d_call: TRBD2
clone_size: few
cdr3_nt: TGTGCCAGCAGTCCGACGACTAGCGGAAATATGGTCGGGGCCAACGTCCTGACTTTC
cdr3_aa: CASSPTTSGNMVGANVLTF

cdr3_length: 15
v_call: TRBV27
j_call: TRBJ2-1
d_call: -
clone_size: -
cdr3_nt: TGTGCCAGCAGGGAACCCGGGACTGCCGGTAATGAGCAGTTCTTC
cdr3_aa: CASREPGTAGNEQFF

cdr3_length: 11
v_call: TRBV11-2
j_call: TRBJ1-1
d_call: -
clone_size: many
cdr3_nt: TGTGCCATCGCAAGGGGTACTGAAGCTTTCTTT
cdr3_aa: CAIARGTEAFF

cdr3_length: 13
v_call: TRBV7-9
j_call: TRBJ1-2
d_call: TRBD1
clone_size: -
cdr3_nt: TGTGCCAGCATCTCCCGGACAGGGGGTGGCTACACCTTC
cdr3_aa: CASISRTGGGYTF

cdr3_length: 14
v_call: TRBV9
j_call: TRBJ2-5
d_call: TRBD1
clone_size: -
cdr3_nt: TGTGCCAGCAGCTTTGGACAGGGCCGGGAGACCCAGTACTTC
cdr3_aa: CASSFGQGRETQYF

cdr3_length: 14
v_call: TRBV13
j_call: TRBJ2-7
d_call: TRBD1
clone_size: many
cdr3_nt: TGTGCCAGCAGCTTACGGGACAGGAATTACGAGCAGTACTTC
cdr3_aa: CASSLRDRNYEQYF

cdr3_length: 17
v_call: TRBV2
j_call: TRBJ2-3
d_call: TRBD2
clone_size: many
cdr3_nt: TGTGCCAGCAGTGAAGCGGCTAGCGGGAGGGCCTCAGATACGCAGTATTTT
cdr3_aa: CASSEAASGRASDTQYF

cdr3_length: 14
v_call: TRBV18
j_call: TRBJ2-1
d_call: -
clone_size: many
cdr3_nt: TGTGCCAGCTCACCAGCTGACTCCTACAATGAGCAGTTCTTC
cdr3_aa: CASSPADSYNEQFF

cdr3_length: 14
v_call: TRBV5-6
j_call: TRBJ2-1
d_call: -
clone_size: -
cdr3_nt: TGTGCCAGCAGCTCCTTAGCAGAAGAAAATGAGCAGTTCTTC
cdr3_aa: CASSSLAEENEQFF

cdr3_length: 16
v_call: TRBV7-8
j_call: TRBJ2-5
d_call: TRBD1
clone_size: many
cdr3_nt: TGTGCCAGCAGACCTACCGGGACAGCCTCGTTTGAGACCCAGTACTTC
cdr3_aa: CASRPTGTASFETQYF

cdr3_length: 14
v_call: TRBV20-1
j_call: TRBJ2-7
d_call: -
clone_size: many
cdr3_nt: TGCAGTGCTAGGTCTCCCGGATTCGGGGCCGAGCAGTACTTC
cdr3_aa: CSARSPGFGAEQYF

cdr3_length: 14
v_call: TRBV15
j_call: TRBJ2-3
d_call: TRBD2
clone_size: -
cdr3_nt: TGTGCCACCAGCGCCCGACTAGCGGAAGATACGCAGTATTTT
cdr3_aa: CATSARLAEDTQYF

cdr3_length: 18
v_call: TRBV4-1
j_call: TRBJ2-1
d_call: TRBD2
clone_size: many
cdr3_nt: TGCGCCAGCAGCCACTCTTCCCGACTAGCGGGAGTGGGCAATGAGCAGTTCTTC
cdr3_aa: CASSHSSRLAGVGNEQFF

cdr3_length: 13
v_call: TRBV30
j_call: TRBJ2-1
d_call: -
clone_size: many
cdr3_nt: TGTGCCTGGAGTGGTGCTGCGGGCAATGAGCAGTTCTTC
cdr3_aa: CAWSGAAGNEQFF

cdr3_length: 18
v_call: TRBV3-1
j_call: TRBJ2-7
d_call: TRBD2
clone_size: many
cdr3_nt: TGTGCCAGCAGCCCACCCTACCAGACTAGCGGGAGTTCCTACGAGCAGTACTTC
cdr3_aa: CASSPPYQTSGSSYEQYF

cdr3_length: 17
v_call: TRBV19
j_call: TRBJ2-5
d_call: -
clone_size: -
cdr3_nt: TGTGCCAGTAGTATGTGGCAGCTAGGCCTGAATGGGGAGACCCAGTACTTC
cdr3_aa: CASSMWQLGLNGETQYF

cdr3_length: 16
v_call: TRBV11-3
j_call: TRBJ2-4
d_call: -
clone_size: many
cdr3_nt: TGTGCCAGCAGCCCCCCCGGCATCCTAGCCAAAAACATTCAGTACTTC
cdr3_aa: CASSPPGILAKNIQYF

cdr3_length: 15
v_call: TRBV19
j_call: TRBJ1-5
d_call: -
clone_size: -
cdr3_nt: TGTGCCAGTATGGAACAGAGCTTTAGCAATCAGCCCCAGCATTTT
cdr3_aa: CASMEQSFSNQPQHF

cdr3_length: 14
v_call: TRBV4-1
j_call: TRBJ1-2
d_call: -
clone_size: -
cdr3_nt: TGCGCCAGCAGCCACCCCATACAGGACTATGGCTACACCTTC
cdr3_aa: CASSHPIQDYGYTF

cdr3_length: 15
v_call: TRBV10-1
j_call: TRBJ2-7
d_call: TRBD2
clone_size: many
cdr3_nt: TGCGCCAGCAGTGGGGGGGGGAGAAGCCCCGAGGAGCAGTACTTC
cdr3_aa: CASSGGGRSPEEQYF

cdr3_length: 15
v_call: TRBV5-1
j_call: TRBJ2-1
d_call: -
clone_size: few
cdr3_nt: TGCGCCAGCAGCTTGTCCGAGCCCTCCTACAATGAGCAGTTCTTC
cdr3_aa: CASSLSEPSYNEQFF

cdr3_length: 14
v_call: TRBV7-9
j_call: TRBJ2-7
d_call: TRBD1
clone_size: many
cdr3_nt: TGTGCCAGCAGCATGGGACAGGGCTCCTACGAGCAGTACTTC
cdr3_aa: CASSMGQGSYEQYF

cdr3_length: 13
v_call: TRBV6-1
j_call: TRBJ2-2
d_call: -
clone_size: many
cdr3_nt: TGTGCCAGCAACATACGGGAGTTCGGGGAGCTGTTTTTT
cdr3_aa: CASNIREFGELFF

cdr3_length: 13
v_call: TRBV27
j_call: TRBJ2-7
d_call: TRBD1
clone_size: few
cdr3_nt: TGTGCCAGCAAGACCGGGACAGACTACGAGCAGTACTTC
cdr3_aa: CASKTGTDYEQYF

cdr3_length: 14
v_call: TRBV30
j_call: TRBJ2-6
d_call: -
clone_size: few
cdr3_nt: TGTGCCTGGACGTATGGAGGTGGGGCCAACGTCCTGACTTTC
cdr3_aa: CAWTYGGGANVLTF

cdr3_length: 13
v_call: TRBV6-1
j_call: TRBJ1-3
d_call: -
clone_size: -
cdr3_nt: TGTGCCAGCAATCACAGGGCTGGAAACACCATATATTTT
cdr3_aa: CASNHRAGNTIYF

cdr3_length: 14
v_call: TRBV5-5
j_call: TRBJ2-7
d_call: -
clone_size: many
cdr3_nt: TGTGCCAGCAGCTTCCCGGGAAGGGACTACGAGCAGTACTTC
cdr3_aa: CASSFPGRDYEQYF

cdr3_length: 15
v_call: TRBV4-1
j_call: TRBJ2-1
d_call: -
clone_size: many
cdr3_nt: TGCGCCAGCAGCCACTCGGCGGACTTCTACAATGAGCAGTTCTTC
cdr3_aa: CASSHSADFYNEQFF

cdr3_length: 16
v_call: TRBV25-1
j_call: TRBJ1-2
d_call: -
clone_size: -
cdr3_nt: TGTGCCAGCAGTCAAAACCGGGCAGGAGCAAACTATGGCTACACCTTC
cdr3_aa: CASSQNRAGANYGYTF

cdr3_length: 13
v_call: TRBV5-1
j_call: TRBJ2-7
d_call: -
clone_size: many
cdr3_nt: TGCGCCAGCAGCCCGGCCCCCTCCTACGAGCAGTACTTC
cdr3_aa: CASSPAPSYEQYF

cdr3_length: 15
v_call: TRBV30
j_call: TRBJ2-1
d_call: TRBD2
clone_size: -
cdr3_nt: TGTGCCTGGAGAGCCGGACTAGCGGGATACAATGAGCAGTTCTTC
cdr3_aa: CAWRAGLAGYNEQFF

cdr3_length: 14
v_call: TRBV11-3
j_call: TRBJ2-5
d_call: -
clone_size: many
cdr3_nt: TGTGCCAGCAGCGCCGGGGCGGGTGGAGAGACCCAGTACTTC
cdr3_aa: CASSAGAGGETQYF

cdr3_length: 16
v_call: TRBV9
j_call: TRBJ1-6
d_call: TRBD1
clone_size: -
cdr3_nt: TGTGCCAGCAGCCCAGACGCACAGGGGGCATATTCACCCCTCCACTTT
cdr3_aa: CASSPDAQGAYSPLHF

cdr3_length: 13
v_call: TRBV20-1
j_call: TRBJ2-7
d_call: -
clone_size: many
cdr3_nt: TGCAGTGCCCAGGACTGGGTTTCCCACGAGCAGTACTTC
cdr3_aa: CSAQDWVSHEQYF

cdr3_length: 20
v_call: TRBV2
j_call: TRBJ2-1
d_call: TRBD2
clone_size: many
cdr3_nt: TGTGCCAGCAGTGAACCCCTAGCGGACTTCTCTATCAGCTCCTACAATGAGCAGTTCTTC
cdr3_aa: CASSEPLADFSISSYNEQFF

cdr3_length: 15
v_call: TRBV4-1
j_call: TRBJ2-3
d_call: TRBD2
clone_size: few
cdr3_nt: TGCGCCAGCAGCTCCGGGACTAGCAAAGGAGATACGCAGTATTTT
cdr3_aa: CASSSGTSKGDTQYF

cdr3_length: 12
v_call: TRBV10-3
j_call: TRBJ2-7
d_call: -
clone_size: few
cdr3_nt: TGTGCCATCAGTGAGGATACCTACGAGCAGTACTTC
cdr3_aa: CAISEDTYEQYF

cdr3_length: 13
v_call: TRBV12-3/TRBV12-4
j_call: TRBJ1-6
d_call: -
clone_size: many
cdr3_nt: TGTGCCAGCAGTTTTCAGGGGAATTCACCCCTCCACTTT
cdr3_aa: CASSFQGNSPLHF

cdr3_length: 13
v_call: TRBV7-9
j_call: TRBJ1-2
d_call: -
clone_size: many
cdr3_nt: TGTGCCTTACGGGACGCCCGAGGGGATGGCTACACCTTC
cdr3_aa: CALRDARGDGYTF

cdr3_length: 14
v_call: TRBV6-2/TRBV6-3
j_call: TRBJ2-2
d_call: -
clone_size: many
cdr3_nt: TGTGCCAGCAACCAAAGGGGGAGAAGCGGGGAGCTGTTTTTT
cdr3_aa: CASNQRGRSGELFF

cdr3_length: 11
v_call: TRBV11-1
j_call: TRBJ1-1
d_call: -
clone_size: -
cdr3_nt: TGTGCCAGCAGCCAAGACAGCAGAGCTTTCTTT
cdr3_aa: CASSQDSRAFF

cdr3_length: 15
v_call: TRBV2
j_call: TRBJ2-2
d_call: -
clone_size: many
cdr3_nt: TGTGCCAGCAGCACAGTCGAGTCTAGTACCGGGGAGCTGTTTTTT
cdr3_aa: CASSTVESSTGELFF

cdr3_length: 16
v_call: TRBV5-1
j_call: TRBJ2-1
d_call: TRBD2
clone_size: few
cdr3_nt: TGCGCCAGCAGCTTACCTCTATCGGGAGGGGCCAATGAGCAGTTCTTC
cdr3_aa: CASSLPLSGGANEQFF

cdr3_length: 16
v_call: TRBV11-3
j_call: TRBJ2-1
d_call: TRBD2
clone_size: many
cdr3_nt: TGTGCCAGCAGCTCTCGTCCGGGACTAGGCTCCCCTGAGCAGTTCTTC
cdr3_aa: CASSSRPGLGSPEQFF

cdr3_length: 15
v_call: TRBV10-3
j_call: TRBJ1-5
d_call: -
clone_size: few
cdr3_nt: TGTGCCATCAGTGACGGCAGCTTCAGCAATCAGCCCCAGCATTTT
cdr3_aa: CAISDGSFSNQPQHF

cdr3_length: 14
v_call: TRBV7-2
j_call: TRBJ2-2
d_call: -
clone_size: few
cdr3_nt: TGTGCTAGCGAAGAGGTTTCATACACCGGGGAGCTGTTTTTT
cdr3_aa: CASEEVSYTGELFF

cdr3_length: 14
v_call: TRBV2
j_call: TRBJ2-3
d_call: TRBD2
clone_size: -
cdr3_nt: TGTGCCAGGGGGCTAGCGGGAGTGGAAGATACGCAGTATTTT
cdr3_aa: CARGLAGVEDTQYF